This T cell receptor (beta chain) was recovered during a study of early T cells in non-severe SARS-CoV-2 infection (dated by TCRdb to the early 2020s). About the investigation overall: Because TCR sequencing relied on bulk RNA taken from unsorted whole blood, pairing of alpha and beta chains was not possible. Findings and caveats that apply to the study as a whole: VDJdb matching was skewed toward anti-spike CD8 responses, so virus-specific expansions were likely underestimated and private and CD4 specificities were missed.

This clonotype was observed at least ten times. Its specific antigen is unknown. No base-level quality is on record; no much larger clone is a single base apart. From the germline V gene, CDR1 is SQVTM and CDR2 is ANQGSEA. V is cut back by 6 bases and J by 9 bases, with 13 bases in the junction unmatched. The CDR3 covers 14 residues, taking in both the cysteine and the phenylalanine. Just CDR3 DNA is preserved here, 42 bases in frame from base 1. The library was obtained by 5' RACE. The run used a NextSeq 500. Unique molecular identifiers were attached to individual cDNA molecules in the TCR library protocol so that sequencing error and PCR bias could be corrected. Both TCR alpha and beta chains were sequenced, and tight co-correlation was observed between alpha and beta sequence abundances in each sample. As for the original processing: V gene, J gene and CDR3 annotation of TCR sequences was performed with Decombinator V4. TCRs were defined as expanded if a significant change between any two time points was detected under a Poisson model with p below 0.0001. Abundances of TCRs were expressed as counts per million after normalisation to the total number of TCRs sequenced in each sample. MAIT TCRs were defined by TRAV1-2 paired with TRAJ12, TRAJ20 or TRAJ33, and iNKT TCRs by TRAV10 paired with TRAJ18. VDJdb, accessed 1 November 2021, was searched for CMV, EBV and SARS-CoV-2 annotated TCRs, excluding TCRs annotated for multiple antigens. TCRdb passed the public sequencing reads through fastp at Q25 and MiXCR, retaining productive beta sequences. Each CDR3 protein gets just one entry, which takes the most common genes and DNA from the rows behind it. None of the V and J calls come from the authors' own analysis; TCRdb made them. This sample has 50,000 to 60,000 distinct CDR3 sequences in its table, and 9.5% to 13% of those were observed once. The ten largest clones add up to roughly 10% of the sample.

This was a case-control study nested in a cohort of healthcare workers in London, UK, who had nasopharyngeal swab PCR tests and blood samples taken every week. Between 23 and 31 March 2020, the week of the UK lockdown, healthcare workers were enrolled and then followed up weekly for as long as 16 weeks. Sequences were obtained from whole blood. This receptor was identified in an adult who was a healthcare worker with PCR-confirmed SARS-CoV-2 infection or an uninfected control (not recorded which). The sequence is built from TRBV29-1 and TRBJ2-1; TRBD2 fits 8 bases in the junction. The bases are TGCAGCGTCGCATCTCCCGGGACTAGGGTTGAGCAGTTCTTC. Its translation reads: CSVASPGTRVEQFF.